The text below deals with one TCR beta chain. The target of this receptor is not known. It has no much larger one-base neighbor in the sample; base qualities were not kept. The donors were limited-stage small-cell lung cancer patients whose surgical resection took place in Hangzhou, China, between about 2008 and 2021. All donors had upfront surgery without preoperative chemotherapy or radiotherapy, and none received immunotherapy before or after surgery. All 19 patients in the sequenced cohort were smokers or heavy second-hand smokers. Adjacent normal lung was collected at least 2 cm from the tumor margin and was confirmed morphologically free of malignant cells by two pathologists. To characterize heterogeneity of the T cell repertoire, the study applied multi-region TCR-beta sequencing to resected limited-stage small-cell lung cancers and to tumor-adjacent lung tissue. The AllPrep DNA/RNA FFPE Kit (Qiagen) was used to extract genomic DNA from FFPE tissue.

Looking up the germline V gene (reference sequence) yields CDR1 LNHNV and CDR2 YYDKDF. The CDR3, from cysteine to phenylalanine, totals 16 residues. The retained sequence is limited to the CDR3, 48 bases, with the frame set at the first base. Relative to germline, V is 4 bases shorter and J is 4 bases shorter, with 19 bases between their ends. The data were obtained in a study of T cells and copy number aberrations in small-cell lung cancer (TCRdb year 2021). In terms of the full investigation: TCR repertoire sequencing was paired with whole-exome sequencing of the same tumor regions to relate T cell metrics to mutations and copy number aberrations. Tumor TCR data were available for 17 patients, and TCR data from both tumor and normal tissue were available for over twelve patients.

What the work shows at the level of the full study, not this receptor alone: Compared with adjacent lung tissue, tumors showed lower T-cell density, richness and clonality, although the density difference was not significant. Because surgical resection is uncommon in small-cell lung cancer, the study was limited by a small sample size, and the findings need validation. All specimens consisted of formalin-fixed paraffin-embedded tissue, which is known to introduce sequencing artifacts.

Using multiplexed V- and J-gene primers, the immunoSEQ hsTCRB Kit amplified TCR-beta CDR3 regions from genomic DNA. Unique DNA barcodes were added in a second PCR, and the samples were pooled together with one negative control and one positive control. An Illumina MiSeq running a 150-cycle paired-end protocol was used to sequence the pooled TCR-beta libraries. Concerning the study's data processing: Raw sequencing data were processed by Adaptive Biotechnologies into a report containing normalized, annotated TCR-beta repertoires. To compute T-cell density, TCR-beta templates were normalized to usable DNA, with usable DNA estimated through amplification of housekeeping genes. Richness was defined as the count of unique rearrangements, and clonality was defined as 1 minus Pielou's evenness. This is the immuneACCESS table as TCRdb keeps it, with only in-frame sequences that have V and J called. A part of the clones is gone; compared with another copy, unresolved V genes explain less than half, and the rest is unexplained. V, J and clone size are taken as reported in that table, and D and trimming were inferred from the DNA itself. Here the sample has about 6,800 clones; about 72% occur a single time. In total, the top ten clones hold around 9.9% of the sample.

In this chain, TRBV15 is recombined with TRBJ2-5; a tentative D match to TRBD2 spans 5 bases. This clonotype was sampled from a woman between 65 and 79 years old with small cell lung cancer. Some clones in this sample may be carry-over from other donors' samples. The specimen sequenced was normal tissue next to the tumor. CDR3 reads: CATSTDPSGRGETQYF. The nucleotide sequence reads TGTGCCACCAGCACTGACCCTTCCGGACGGGGAGAGACCCAGTACTTC.